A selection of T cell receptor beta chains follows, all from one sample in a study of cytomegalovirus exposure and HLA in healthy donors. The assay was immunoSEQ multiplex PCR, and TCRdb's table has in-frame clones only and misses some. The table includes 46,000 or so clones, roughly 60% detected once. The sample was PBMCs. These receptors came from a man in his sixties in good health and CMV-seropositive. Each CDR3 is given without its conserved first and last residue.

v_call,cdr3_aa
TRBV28,ASSSITSGSRDTQY
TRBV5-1,ASSLVIAGGWF
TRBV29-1,SVGVNYGYT
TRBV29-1,SVTSGTANTGELF
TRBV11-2,ASSSRGYNEQF
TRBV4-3,ASSHPGGQGGTGELF
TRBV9,ASSPSGGDVYGYT
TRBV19,ASSISRGVSYNEQF
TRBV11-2,ASSPRTGFTEAF
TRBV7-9,ASSLTGGGPYEQY
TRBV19,ASSMALGQGANEKLF
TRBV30,AWSGRGEQF
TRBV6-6,ASSYVIHEQF
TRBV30,AWGRGSGGNREQY
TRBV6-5,ASRPRDRGGEQY
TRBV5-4,ASSLALGQGADTQY
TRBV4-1,ASSQTDRAYEQY
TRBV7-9,ASSLEVGLANTGELF
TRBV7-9,ASSWTGLEQY
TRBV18,ASSPPVGANTEAF
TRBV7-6,ASSTRQGSVEQY
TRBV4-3,ASSSGLFYNEQF
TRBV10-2,ASSDGLYEQY
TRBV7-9,ASSLGTGEGEKLF
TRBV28,ASSFRDRVVNTIY
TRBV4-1,ASSQVSVYGYT
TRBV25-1,ASSRGGETQY
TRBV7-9,ASSETATNEKLF
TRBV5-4,ASSGTRVPYGYT
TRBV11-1,ASSQKTSGKGTDTQY
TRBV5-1,ASSLGTSLKDGELF
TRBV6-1,ASRYRGLGYGYT
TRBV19,ASTPDDYSNQPQH
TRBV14,ASSPRTGGYEQY
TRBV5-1,ASSLDGSPGTGAYEQY
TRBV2,ASSASTRCW
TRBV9,ASESSGRFRDVDEQF
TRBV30,AWSRAGGFGTQY
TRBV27,ASSLWGGAVTGELF
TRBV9,ASSPGTGSYGYT
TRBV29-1,SVVGTSGNLAEQY
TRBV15,ATSRDHPGIEQY
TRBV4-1,ASSQDAGTDTQY
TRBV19,ASSIQGGNEQF